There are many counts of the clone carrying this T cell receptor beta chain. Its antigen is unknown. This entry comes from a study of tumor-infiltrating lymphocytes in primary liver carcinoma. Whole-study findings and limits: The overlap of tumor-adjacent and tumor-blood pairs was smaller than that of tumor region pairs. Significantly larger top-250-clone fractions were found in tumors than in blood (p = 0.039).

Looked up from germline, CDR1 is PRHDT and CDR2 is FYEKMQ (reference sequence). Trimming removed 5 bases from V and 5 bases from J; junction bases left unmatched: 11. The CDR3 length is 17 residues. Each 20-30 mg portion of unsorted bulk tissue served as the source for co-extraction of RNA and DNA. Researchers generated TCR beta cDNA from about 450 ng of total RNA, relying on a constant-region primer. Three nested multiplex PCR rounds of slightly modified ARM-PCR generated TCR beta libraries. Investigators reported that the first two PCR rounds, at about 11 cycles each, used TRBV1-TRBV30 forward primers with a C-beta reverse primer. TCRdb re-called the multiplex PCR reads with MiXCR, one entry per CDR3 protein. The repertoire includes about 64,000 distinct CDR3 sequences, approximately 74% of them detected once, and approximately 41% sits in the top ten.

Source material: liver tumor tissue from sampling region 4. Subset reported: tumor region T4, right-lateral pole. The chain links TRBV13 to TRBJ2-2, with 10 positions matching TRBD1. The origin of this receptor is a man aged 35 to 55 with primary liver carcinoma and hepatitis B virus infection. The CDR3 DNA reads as TGTGCCAGCAGCCAGAGGGACAGGGGTGAGAGAACCGGGGAGCTGTTTTTT. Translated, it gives CASSQRDRGERTGELFF.